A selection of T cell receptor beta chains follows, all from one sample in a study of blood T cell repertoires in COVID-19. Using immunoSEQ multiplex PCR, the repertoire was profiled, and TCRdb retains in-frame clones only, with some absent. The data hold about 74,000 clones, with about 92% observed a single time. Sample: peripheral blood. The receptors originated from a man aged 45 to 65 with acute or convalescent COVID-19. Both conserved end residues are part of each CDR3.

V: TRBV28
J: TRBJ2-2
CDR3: CASSNTNTGELFF

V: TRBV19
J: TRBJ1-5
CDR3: CASSIAPDTENNQPQHF

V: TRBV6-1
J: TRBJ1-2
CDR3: CASSEVAGDGYTF

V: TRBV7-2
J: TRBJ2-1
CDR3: CASSFSGSSYNEQFF

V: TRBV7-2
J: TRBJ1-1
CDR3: CASSPGQPKNTEAFF

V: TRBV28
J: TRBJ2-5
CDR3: CASSLRETQYF

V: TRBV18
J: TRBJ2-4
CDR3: CASSPGEGIKNIQYF

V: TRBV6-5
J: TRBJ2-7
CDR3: CATQLAAPPGEQYF

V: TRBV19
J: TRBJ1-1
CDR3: CASSSQAGTEAFF

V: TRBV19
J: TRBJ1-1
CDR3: CASSIGGAQGPNTEAFF

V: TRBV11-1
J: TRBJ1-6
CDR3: CASSTTGVGFSSPLHF

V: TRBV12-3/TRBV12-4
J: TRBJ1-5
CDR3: CASSVTGSQPQHF

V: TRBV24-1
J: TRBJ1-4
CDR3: CATSDSWAANEKLFF

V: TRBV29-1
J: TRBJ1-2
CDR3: CSVGQDYGYTF

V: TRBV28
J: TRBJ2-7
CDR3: CASSPFNYEQYF

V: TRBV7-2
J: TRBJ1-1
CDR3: CASSTRQGRNTEAFF

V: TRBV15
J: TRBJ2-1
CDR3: CATSRAQRSYNEQFF

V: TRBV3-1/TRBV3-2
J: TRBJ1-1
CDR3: CASSRTRLNTEAFF

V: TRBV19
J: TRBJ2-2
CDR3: CASSPSGGAPGELFF

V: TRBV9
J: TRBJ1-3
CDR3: CASSITLGGSGNTIYF

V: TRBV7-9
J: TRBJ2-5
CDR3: CASSLARGNTGWETQYF

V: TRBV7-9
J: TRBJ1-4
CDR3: CASSRAGGEKLFF

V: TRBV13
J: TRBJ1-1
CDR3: CASSPRGRNTEAFF

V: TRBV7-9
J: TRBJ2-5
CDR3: CASSFGGVQETQYF

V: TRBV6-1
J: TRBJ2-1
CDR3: CASSEWLAGGGNEQFF

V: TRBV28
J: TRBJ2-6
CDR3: CASSPFSSGANVLTF

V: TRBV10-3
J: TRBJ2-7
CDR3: CAISENTGQEQYF

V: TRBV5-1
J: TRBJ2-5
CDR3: CASSAWTGETQYF

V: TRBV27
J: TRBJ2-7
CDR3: CASSLSLAGKGYEQYF

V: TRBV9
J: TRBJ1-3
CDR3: CASSVTSSGNTIYF

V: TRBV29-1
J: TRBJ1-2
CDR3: CSIRRGSYYGYTF

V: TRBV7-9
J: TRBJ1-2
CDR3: CASSLKGSNYGYTF

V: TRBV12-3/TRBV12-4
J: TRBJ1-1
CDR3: CASSLGGYEAFF

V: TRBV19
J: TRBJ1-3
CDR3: CASHSGLSGNTIYF

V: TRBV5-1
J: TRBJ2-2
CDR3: CASRSGDSNTGELFF

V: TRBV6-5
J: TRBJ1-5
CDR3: CASSYRQGGGQPQHF

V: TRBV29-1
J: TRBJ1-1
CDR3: CSVVVQGPEAFF

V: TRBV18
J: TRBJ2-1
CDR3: CASSPLTTGDGGPGDEQFF

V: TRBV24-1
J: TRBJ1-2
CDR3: CATSDFQGDSRDYGYTF